This T cell receptor (beta chain) was documented in a study of T cell changes during pregnancy in multiple sclerosis. Some clones are missing from TCRdb's copy, which holds only in-frame ones; the method was immunoSEQ multiplex PCR. The sample yields tens of thousands of clones, 90% to 95% seen once. With 6 bases clipped from V and 2 bases from J, the junction kept 5 bases outside the gene matches. This CDR3 is 14 amino acids long. From germline, CDR1 is SNHLY and CDR2 FYNNEI. The sequencing used CD8+ T cells from peripheral blood mononuclear cells, collected in the third trimester of pregnancy. The origin of this receptor is a female donor with multiple sclerosis, enrolled in a pregnancy study. This sequence joins TRBV2 and TRBJ1-1; 8 bases line up with TRBD1. The CDR3 DNA sequence: TGTGCCAGCAGGGCCGGGACAGGAAACACTGAAGCTTTCTTT. Its protein is CASRAGTGNTEAFF. The entire variable domain, with the rest obtained from reference TRBV2 and TRBJ1-1, is as follows: EPEVTQTPSHQVTQMGQEVILRCVPISNHLYFYWYRQILGQKVEFLVSFYNNEISEKSEIFDDQFSVERPDGSNFTLKIRSTKLEDSAMYFCASRAGTGNTEAFFGQGTRLTVV.